In this sample, the clone carrying this T cell receptor beta chain turned up once. Its antigen is not identified. This table comes from immunoSEQ multiplex PCR, and its TCRdb copy is limited to in-frame clones, with some not included. Among about 53,000 clones listed, 81% were seen once. This sample was included in a study of PD-1 blockade in classical Hodgkin lymphoma. Across the study: Once every 2 weeks, patients received intravenous nivolumab at 3 mg/kg. Notes on the study in general: The repertoire differences lack a defined cause, possibly disease activity or prior therapy. Complete responders had baseline diversity similar to newly diagnosed patients.

Germline V gives CDR1 KGHSH, CDR2 LQKENI. Between the trimmed V and J ends, which lost 5 bases and 4 bases, there was a span of 9 bases. The CDR3 runs to 13 residues. Exposure to brentuximab vedotin varied, and each patient had relapsed following autologous stem cell transplantation. The chain links TRBV18 to TRBJ2-1, with D possibly TRBD2 on 6 matching bases. The clonotype originates from a human donor with classical Hodgkin lymphoma. The material sequenced was peripheral blood mononuclear cells (PBMCs), taken at baseline. The CDR3, as DNA: TGTGCCAGCTCAGCCGGGGGATACAATGAGCAGTTCTTC. Protein: CASSAGGYNEQFF. The full variable domain, in which reference TRBV18 and TRBJ2-1 provide the parts outside the CDR3, is NAGVMQNPRHLVRRRGQEARLRCSPMKGHSHVYWYRQLPEEGLKFMVYLQKENIIDESGMPKERFSAEFPKEGPSILRIQQVVRGDSAAYFCASSAGGYNEQFFGPGTRLTVL.